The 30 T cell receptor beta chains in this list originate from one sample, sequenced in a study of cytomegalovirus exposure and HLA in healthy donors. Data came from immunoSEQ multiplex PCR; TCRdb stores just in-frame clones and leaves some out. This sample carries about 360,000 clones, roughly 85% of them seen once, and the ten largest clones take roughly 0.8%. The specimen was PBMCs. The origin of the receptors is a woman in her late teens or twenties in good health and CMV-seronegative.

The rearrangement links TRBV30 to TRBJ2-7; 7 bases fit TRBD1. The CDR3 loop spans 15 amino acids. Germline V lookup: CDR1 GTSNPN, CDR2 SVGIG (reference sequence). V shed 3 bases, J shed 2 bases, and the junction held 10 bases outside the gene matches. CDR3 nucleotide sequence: TGTGCCTGGAGGCACAGGGGCTGGGAGACCTACGAGCAGTACTTC. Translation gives CAWRHRGWETYEQYF.

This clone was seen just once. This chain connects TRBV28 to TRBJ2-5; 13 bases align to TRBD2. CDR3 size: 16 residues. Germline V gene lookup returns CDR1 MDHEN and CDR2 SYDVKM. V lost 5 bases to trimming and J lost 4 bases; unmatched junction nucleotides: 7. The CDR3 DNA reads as TGTGCCAGCAGTCCGCGGGGACTAGCGGGGAGAGAGACCCAGTACTTC. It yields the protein CASSPRGLAGRETQYF.

CDR3 amino acids: CASSPAAGNYGYTF. DNA for the CDR3: TGCGCCAGCAGCCCGGCGGCTGGTAACTATGGCTACACCTTC. This rearrangement joins TRBV5-1 to TRBJ1-2; D is unresolved. The CDR3 totals 14 residues. Germline CDR1 is SGHRS and CDR2 is YFSETQ. V shed 4 bases and J shed 1 base, with 11 bases lying between them.

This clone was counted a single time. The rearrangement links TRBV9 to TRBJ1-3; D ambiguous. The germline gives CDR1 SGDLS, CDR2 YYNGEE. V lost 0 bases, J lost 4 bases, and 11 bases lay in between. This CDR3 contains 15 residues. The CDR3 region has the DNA TGTGCCAGCAGCGTAGCTCAGTCTCCCGGAAACACCATATATTTT. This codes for CASSVAQSPGNTIYF.

For the CDR3, the DNA is TGTGCCAGCAGCCCGCGTCTGGACAGCCCAAATGAGCAGTTCTTC. It specifies CASSPRLDSPNEQFF. The J gene is TRBJ2-1, the V gene TRBV7-8, with D possibly being TRBD1 (6 bases). The CDR3 is 15 amino acids. The germline CDR1 and CDR2 sequences are SGHVS and FQNEAQ. Deletions cut 5 bases from V and 7 bases from J, with 18 bases between.

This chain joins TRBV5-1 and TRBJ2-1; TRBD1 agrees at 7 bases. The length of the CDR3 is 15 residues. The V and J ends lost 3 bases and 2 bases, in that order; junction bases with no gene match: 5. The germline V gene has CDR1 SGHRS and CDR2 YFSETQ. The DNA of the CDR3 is TGCGCCAGCAGCTACCGACAGGGAACCTACAATGAGCAGTTCTTC. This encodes CASSYRQGTYNEQFF.

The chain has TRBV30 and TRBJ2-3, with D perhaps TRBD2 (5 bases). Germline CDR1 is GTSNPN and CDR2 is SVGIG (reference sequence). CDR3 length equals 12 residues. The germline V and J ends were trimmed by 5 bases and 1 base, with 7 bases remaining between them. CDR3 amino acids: CAWAEGTDTQYF. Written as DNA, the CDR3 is TGTGCCTGGGCGGAGGGCACAGATACGCAGTATTTT.

The CDR3 region has the DNA TGTGCCAGCAGTTACCCGGGACAAGGCTACGAGCAGTACTTC. This codes for CASSYPGQGYEQYF. This sequence joins TRBV28 and TRBJ2-7; D is possibly TRBD1 (6 bases). The V gene lost 4 bases and the J gene lost 3 bases, with 13 bases spanning the gap. This CDR3 has 14 residues. Germline lookup yields CDR1 MDHEN and CDR2 SYDVKM.

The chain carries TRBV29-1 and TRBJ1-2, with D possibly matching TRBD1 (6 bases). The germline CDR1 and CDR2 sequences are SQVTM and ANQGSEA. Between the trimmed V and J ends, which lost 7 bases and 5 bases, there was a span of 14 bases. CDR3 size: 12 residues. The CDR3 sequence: CSATGSGYGYTF. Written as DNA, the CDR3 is TGCAGCGCTACAGGGAGTGGGTATGGCTACACCTTC. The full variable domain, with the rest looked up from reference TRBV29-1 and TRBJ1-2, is SAVISQKPSRDICQRGTSLTIQCQVDSQVTMMFWYRQQPGQSLTLIATANQGSEATYESGFVIDKFPISRPNLTFSTLTVSNMSPEDSSIYLCSATGSGYGYTFGSGTRLTVV.

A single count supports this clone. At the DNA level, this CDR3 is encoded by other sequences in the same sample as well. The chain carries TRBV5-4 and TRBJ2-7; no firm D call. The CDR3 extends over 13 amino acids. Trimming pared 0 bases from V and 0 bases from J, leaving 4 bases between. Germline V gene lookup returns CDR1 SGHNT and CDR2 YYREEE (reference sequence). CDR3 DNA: TGTGCCAGCAGCTTGGGTAGCTCCTACGAGCAGTACTTC. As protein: CASSLGSSYEQYF. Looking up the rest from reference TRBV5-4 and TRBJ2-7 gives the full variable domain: ETGVTQSPTHLIKTRGQQVTLRCSSQSGHNTVSWYQQALGQGPQFIFQYYREEENGRGNFPPRFSGLQFPNYSSELNVNALELDDSALYLCASSLGSSYEQYFGPGTRLTVT.

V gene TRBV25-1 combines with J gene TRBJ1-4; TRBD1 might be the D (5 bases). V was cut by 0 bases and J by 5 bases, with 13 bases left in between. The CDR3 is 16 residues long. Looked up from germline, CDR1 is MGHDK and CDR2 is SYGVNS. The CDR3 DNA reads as TGTGCCAGCAGTGAATATGGGAAGGGGCCCAATGAAAAACTGTTTTTT. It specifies CASSEYGKGPNEKLFF.

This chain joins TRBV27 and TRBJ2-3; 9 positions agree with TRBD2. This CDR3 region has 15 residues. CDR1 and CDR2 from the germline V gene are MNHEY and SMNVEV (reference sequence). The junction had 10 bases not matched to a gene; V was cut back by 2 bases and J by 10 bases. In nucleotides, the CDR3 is TGTGCCAGCAGTTTAGGTGGGACTAGCACTTTGGCGCAGTATTTT. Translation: CASSLGGTSTLAQYF.

Here the CDR3 reads CASIRTGGSYEQYF. CDR3 coding DNA: TGTGCCAGCATCCGGACAGGGGGCTCCTACGAGCAGTACTTC. V and J are TRBV5-5 and TRBJ2-7; 10 positions match TRBD1. V was clipped by 6 bases and J by 0 bases; unmatched bases: 3. This CDR3 is 14 amino acids long. Germline V gene lookup returns CDR1 SGHKS and CDR2 YYEKEE (reference sequence).

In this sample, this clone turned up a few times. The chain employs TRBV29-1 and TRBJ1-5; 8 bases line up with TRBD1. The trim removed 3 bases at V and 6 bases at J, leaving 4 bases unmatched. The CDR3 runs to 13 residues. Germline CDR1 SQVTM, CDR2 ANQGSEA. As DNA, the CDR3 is TGCAGCGTTGAGGACAGGGAGGGTCAGCCCCAGCATTTT. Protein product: CSVEDREGQPQHF.

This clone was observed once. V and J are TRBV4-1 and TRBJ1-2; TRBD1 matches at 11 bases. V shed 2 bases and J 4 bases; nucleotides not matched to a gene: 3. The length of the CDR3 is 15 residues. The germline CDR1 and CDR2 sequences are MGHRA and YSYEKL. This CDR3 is CASSQPGQGVYGYTF. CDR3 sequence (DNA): TGCGCCAGCAGCCAACCGGGACAGGGGGTCTATGGCTACACCTTC.

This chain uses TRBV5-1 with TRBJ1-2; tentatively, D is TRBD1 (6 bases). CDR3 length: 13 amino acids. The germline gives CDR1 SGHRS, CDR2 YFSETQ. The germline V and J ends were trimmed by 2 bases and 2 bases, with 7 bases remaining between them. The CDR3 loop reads CASSLQGNYGYTF. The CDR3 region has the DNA TGCGCCAGCAGCTTACAGGGCAACTATGGCTACACCTTC.

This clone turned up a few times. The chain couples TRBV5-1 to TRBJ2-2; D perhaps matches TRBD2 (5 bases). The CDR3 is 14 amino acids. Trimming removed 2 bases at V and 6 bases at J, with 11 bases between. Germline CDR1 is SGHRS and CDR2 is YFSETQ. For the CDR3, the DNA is TGCGCCAGCAGCTTCAATCCCGGGGCCGGGGAGCTGTTTTTT. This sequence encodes CASSFNPGAGELFF.

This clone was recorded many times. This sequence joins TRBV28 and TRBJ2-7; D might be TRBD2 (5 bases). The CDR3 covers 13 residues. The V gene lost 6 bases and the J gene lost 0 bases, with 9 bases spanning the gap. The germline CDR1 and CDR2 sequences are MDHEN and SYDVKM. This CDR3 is CASREDPSYEQYF. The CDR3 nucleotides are TGTGCCAGCAGGGAGGACCCCTCCTACGAGCAGTACTTC.

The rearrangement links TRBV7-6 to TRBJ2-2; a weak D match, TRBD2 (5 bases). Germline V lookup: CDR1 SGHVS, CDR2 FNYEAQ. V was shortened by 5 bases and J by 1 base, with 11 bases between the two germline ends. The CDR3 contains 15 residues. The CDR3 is CASSPFGLNTGELFF. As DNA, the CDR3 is TGTGCCAGCAGCCCCTTTGGACTGAACACCGGGGAGCTGTTTTTT.

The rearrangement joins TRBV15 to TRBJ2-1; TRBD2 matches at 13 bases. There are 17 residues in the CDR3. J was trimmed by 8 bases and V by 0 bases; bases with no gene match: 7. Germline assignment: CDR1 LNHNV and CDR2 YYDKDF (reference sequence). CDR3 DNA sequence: TGTGCCACCAGCAGAGAGCCGCTACTAGCGGGGGGGCATGAGCAGTTCTTC. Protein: CATSREPLLAGGHEQFF.

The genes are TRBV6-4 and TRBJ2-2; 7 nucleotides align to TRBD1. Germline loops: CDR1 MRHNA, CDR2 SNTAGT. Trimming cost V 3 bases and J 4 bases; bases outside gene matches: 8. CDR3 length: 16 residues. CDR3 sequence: CASSEQTGTATGELFF. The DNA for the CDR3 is TGTGCCAGCAGTGAACAGACCGGGACAGCCACCGGGGAGCTGTTTTTT.

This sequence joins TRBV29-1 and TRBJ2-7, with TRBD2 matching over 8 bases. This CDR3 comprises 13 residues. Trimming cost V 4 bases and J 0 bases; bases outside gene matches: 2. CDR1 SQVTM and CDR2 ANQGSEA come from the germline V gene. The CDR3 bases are TGCAGCGTTGGGGCGGGGGGCTCCTACGAGCAGTACTTC. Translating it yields CSVGAGGSYEQYF.

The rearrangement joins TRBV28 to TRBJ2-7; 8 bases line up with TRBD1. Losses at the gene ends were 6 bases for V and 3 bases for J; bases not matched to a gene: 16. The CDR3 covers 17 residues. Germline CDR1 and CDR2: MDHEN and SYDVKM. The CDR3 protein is CASSPFPQDRVIYEQYF. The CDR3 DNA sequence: TGTGCCAGCAGCCCCTTTCCCCAGGACAGGGTGATCTACGAGCAGTACTTC.

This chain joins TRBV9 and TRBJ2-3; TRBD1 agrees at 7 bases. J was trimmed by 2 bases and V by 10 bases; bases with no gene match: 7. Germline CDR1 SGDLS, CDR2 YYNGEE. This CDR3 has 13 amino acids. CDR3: CAGPGTVTDTQYF. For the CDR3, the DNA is TGTGCCGGGCCCGGGACAGTCACAGATACGCAGTATTTT.

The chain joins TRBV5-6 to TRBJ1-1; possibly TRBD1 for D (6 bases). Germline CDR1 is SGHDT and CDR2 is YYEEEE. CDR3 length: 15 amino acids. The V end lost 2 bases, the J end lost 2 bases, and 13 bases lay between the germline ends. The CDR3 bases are TGTGCCAGCAGCTTATACCCAGGGACAAACACTGAAGCTTTCTTT. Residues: CASSLYPGTNTEAFF.

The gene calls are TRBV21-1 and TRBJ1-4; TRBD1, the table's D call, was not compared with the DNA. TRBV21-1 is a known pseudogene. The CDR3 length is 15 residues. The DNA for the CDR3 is TGTGCCAGCAGCAAGACCGGGACAGGGCGTGAAAAACTGTTTTTT. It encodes CASSKTGTGREKLFF.

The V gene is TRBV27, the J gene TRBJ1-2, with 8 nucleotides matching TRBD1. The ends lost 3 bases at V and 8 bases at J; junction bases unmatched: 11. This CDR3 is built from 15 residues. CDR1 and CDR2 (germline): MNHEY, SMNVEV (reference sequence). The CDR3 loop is CASSFEQGAGLGYTF. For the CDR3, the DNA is TGTGCCAGCAGTTTTGAGCAGGGGGCCGGGTTGGGCTACACCTTC.

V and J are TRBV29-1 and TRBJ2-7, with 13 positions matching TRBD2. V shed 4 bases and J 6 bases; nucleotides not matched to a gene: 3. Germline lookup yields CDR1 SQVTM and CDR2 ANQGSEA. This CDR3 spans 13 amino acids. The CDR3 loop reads CSVVTSGRVEQYF. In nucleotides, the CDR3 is TGCAGCGTTGTTACTAGCGGGAGGGTCGAGCAGTACTTC.

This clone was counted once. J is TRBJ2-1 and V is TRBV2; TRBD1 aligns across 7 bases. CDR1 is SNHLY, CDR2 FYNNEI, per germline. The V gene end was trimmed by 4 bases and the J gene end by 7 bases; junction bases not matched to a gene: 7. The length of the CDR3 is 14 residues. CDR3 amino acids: CASSVTGIRNEQFF. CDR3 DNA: TGTGCCAGCAGTGTGACAGGGATAAGGAATGAGCAGTTCTTC. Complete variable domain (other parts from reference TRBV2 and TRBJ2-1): EPEVTQTPSHQVTQMGQEVILRCVPISNHLYFYWYRQILGQKVEFLVSFYNNEISEKSEIFDDQFSVERPDGSNFTLKIRSTKLEDSAMYFCASSVTGIRNEQFFGPGTRLTVL.

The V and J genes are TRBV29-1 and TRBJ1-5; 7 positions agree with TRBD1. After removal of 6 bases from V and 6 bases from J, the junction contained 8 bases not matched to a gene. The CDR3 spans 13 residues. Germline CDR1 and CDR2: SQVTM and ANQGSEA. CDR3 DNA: TGCAGCGTAGCGACAGGGCTGGGTCAGCCCCAGCATTTT. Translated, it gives CSVATGLGQPQHF.